This T cell receptor (beta chain) was obtained from a study of cytomegalovirus exposure and HLA in healthy donors. Note on this clone: Its antigen is as yet unknown.

Germline V lookup: CDR1 ENHRY, CDR2 SYGVKD. The CDR3 contains 16 residues. V was pared by 0 bases and J by 5 bases, with 16 bases between. Primers included in the PCR were 60 Vbeta and 13 Jbeta primers. Using immunoSEQ multiplex PCR, the repertoire was profiled, and TCRdb retains in-frame clones only, with some absent. There are about 210,000 clones in the sample; around 81% occur only once, and roughly 10% lies in the top ten. Findings of the study overall: Evidence from a later analysis indicated that most CMV-associated TCR beta chains looked HLA-restricted. In a later analysis, donors in an Asian-associated ancestry cluster reportedly had fewer N-insertions in productive TCRs than the cohort mean.

This TCR was recovered from a woman between 50 and 59 years old in good health and CMV-seropositive. The sequencing input was PBMCs. The chain couples TRBV10-3 to TRBJ1-2, with D possibly TRBD1 on 6 matching bases. For the CDR3, the DNA is TGTGCCATCAGTGAGTCGAGCGGGGGCCCTCGGTATGGCTACACCTTC. Its protein product is CAISESSGGPRYGYTF.